The 21 T cell receptor beta chains below were found in one sample sequenced in a study of T cell responses to AZD1222 COVID-19 vaccine. Generated by immunoSEQ multiplex PCR, the TCRdb table keeps only in-frame clones and is missing some. The repertoire holds fewer than 150,000 clones, with around nine tenths as singletons. This specimen was peripheral blood, taken 28 days after the second AZD1222 dose. These receptors all stem from an adult who received the AZD1222 COVID-19 vaccine.

The chain recombines TRBV7-3 with TRBJ2-3, with a tentative D call TRBD1 (5 bases). The V gene's germline CDR1 is SGHTA and CDR2 FQGTGA. CDR3 length: 14 residues. With 0 bases removed from V and 1 base from J, the gap between germline ends came to 5 bases. In DNA form, the CDR3 reads TGTGCCAGCAGCTTAACAGGGGGCACAGATACGCAGTATTTT. Its translation is CASSLTGGTDTQYF.

This chain connects TRBV10-3 to TRBJ1-5; D remains unclear. V gave up 3 bases and J gave up 3 bases, with 12 bases separating them. Germline assignment: CDR1 ENHRY and CDR2 SYGVKD. The CDR3 is made up of 15 amino acids. The CDR3 DNA is TGTGCCATCAGTGATATCGGAGGACCCAATCAGCCCCAGCATTTT. As protein: CAISDIGGPNQPQHF.

This clone was seen only once. This chain links TRBV19 with TRBJ1-3; 8 nucleotides align to TRBD1. Germline-derived CDR1 and CDR2 are LNHDA and SQIVND (reference sequence). This CDR3 has 15 residues. J was trimmed by 0 bases and V by 7 bases; bases with no gene match: 5. The CDR3 sequence is CASTPGTGSGNTIYF. CDR3 nucleotide sequence: TGTGCCAGTACCCCCGGGACAGGCTCTGGAAACACCATATATTTT.

The chain employs TRBV10-3 and TRBJ1-6; 7 positions agree with TRBD1. V trimming: 10 bases; J trimming: 10 bases; junction bases outside the gene matches: 16. CDR3 size: 15 residues. Germline V gene sequence: CDR1 ENHRY, CDR2 SYGVKD. CDR3 loop: CATKGTGRQGSPLHF. CDR3 nucleotides: TGTGCCACCAAGGGAACAGGGAGACAGGGATCACCCCTCCACTTT.

The rearrangement links TRBV30 to TRBJ1-1; 8 nucleotides match TRBD1. J lost 0 bases, V lost 5 bases, and 11 bases had no gene match. Germline V gives CDR1 GTSNPN, CDR2 SVGIG (reference sequence). The CDR3 contains 16 residues. This chain's CDR3 is CAWLTGQGGVNTEAFF. The CDR3, as DNA: TGTGCCTGGCTTACCGGACAGGGAGGGGTGAACACTGAAGCTTTCTTT.

With regard to this clone: The junction does not match germline at one end; this may be a read error. V is TRBV19 and J is TRBJ2-7; TRBD2 matches at 13 bases. From germline, CDR1 is LNHDA and CDR2 SQIVND (reference sequence). The CDR3 spans 15 residues. Written as DNA, the CDR3 is TGTGCCAGTAGACGAGGACTAGCGGGAGTCAACGAGCAGTGCTTC. Its protein product is CASRRGLAGVNEQCF.

The V gene is TRBV7-2, the J gene TRBJ2-1; TRBD2 matches at 8 bases. The CDR3 is 14 residues long. The ends lost 5 bases at V and 9 bases at J; junction bases unmatched: 9. CDR1 SGHTA and CDR2 FQGNSA come from the germline V gene. CDR3 DNA sequence: TGTGCCAGCAGCCCGAGCGGGAGTCAGGGTGAGCAGTTCTTC. This sequence encodes CASSPSGSQGEQFF.

This chain links TRBV7-9 with TRBJ1-1; no definite D call. CDR1 and CDR2 from the germline V gene are SEHNR and FQNEAQ (reference sequence). Trimming pared 0 bases from V and 1 base from J, leaving 6 bases between. The CDR3 totals 14 residues. In DNA, the CDR3 is TGTGCCAGCAGCTTAGCTACAGCGAACACTGAAGCTTTCTTT. This gives the protein CASSLATANTEAFF.

This clone was counted between two and nine times. The chain employs TRBV27 and TRBJ2-2; weak D call: TRBD1 (5 bases). The CDR3 covers 14 residues. Trimming took off 3 bases at V and 4 bases at J, with 9 bases between the two ends. Germline V lookup: CDR1 MNHEY, CDR2 SMNVEV (reference sequence). The CDR3 region is CASSFGAATGELFF. For the CDR3, the DNA is TGTGCCAGCAGTTTTGGGGCGGCCACCGGGGAGCTGTTTTTT.

In DNA form, the CDR3 reads TGTGCCATCAGTGCCTTGGACTCCCCCCCGGTAGATACGCAGTATTTT. Translated, it gives CAISALDSPPVDTQYF. The V gene is TRBV10-3, the J gene TRBJ2-3; maybe TRBD2 (5 bases). The CDR3 is 16 amino acids. The V end lost 4 bases, the J end lost 5 bases, and 19 bases lay between the germline ends. Germline lookup yields CDR1 ENHRY and CDR2 SYGVKD.

V gene TRBV3-1 (or the pseudogene TRBV3-2) combines with J gene TRBJ1-1; D perhaps matches TRBD1 (5 bases). The V and J ends lost 6 bases and 0 bases respectively, with 11 bases between them. From germline, CDR1 is LGHDT and CDR2 YNNKEL (reference sequence). This CDR3 comprises 14 residues. The CDR3 DNA sequence: TGTGCCAGCAGTCCCGACAGTATGAACACTGAAGCTTTCTTT. It specifies CASSPDSMNTEAFF.

This clone was detected once. The chain employs TRBV5-1 and TRBJ1-2; 9 nucleotides match TRBD1. V shed 4 bases, J shed 8 bases, and the junction held 9 bases outside the gene matches. The CDR3 runs 14 residues. Germline assignment: CDR1 SGHRS and CDR2 YFSETQ. The CDR3 nucleotides read TGCGCCAGCAGCCCGGACAGGGGAGGCCGAGGCTACACCTTC. Protein product: CASSPDRGGRGYTF.

The gene calls are TRBV2 and TRBJ2-7; D is perhaps TRBD1 or TRBD2 (5 bases each). Trimming cost V 4 bases and J 3 bases, with 10 bases left between them. CDR1 is SNHLY, CDR2 FYNNEI, per germline. The CDR3 loop spans 13 amino acids. The CDR3 nucleotides read TGTGCCAGCAGTGGGGGGATTGACTACGAGCAGTACTTC. Its translation: CASSGGIDYEQYF.

The chain has TRBV7-8 and TRBJ1-1; a weak D match, TRBD1 (5 bases). This CDR3 region has 19 residues. CDR1 and CDR2 (germline): SGHVS, FQNEAQ. V dropped 0 bases and J dropped 2 bases, with 22 bases sitting between them. CDR3 nucleotide sequence: TGTGCCAGCAGCTTAGCTTTCTTGGGGCAGCTCCAGGTTAACACTGAAGCTTTCTTT. This translates into CASSLAFLGQLQVNTEAFF.

The chain has TRBV7-2 and TRBJ1-2, with D perhaps TRBD1 (5 bases). With 8 bases removed from V and 2 bases from J, the gap between germline ends came to 18 bases. The germline gives CDR1 SGHTA, CDR2 FQGNSA. This CDR3 is 15 amino acids long. CDR3 residues: CASGSGGGSNYGYTF. The CDR3 DNA sequence: TGTGCCAGCGGTTCGGGGGGGGGATCGAACTATGGCTACACCTTC.

The chain combines TRBV4-1 with TRBJ2-7, with a tentative D call TRBD1 (5 bases). V was pared by 0 bases and J by 1 base, with 10 bases between. The CDR3 sequence is 15 residues long. Per germline, CDR1 MGHRA and CDR2 YSYEKL. This CDR3 is CASSQDQDISYEQYF. CDR3 nucleotide sequence: TGCGCCAGCAGCCAAGATCAGGACATTTCCTACGAGCAGTACTTC.

This chain uses TRBV10-3 with TRBJ2-1; possibly TRBD2 for D (5 bases). This CDR3 is built from 14 residues. Germline V gene lookup returns CDR1 ENHRY and CDR2 SYGVKD. V was trimmed by 7 bases and J by 6 bases, leaving 16 bases between them. The CDR3 DNA follows: TGTGCCATCACCTTTAGCGCCCCAGCCAATGAGCAGTTCTTC. Translated, it gives CAITFSAPANEQFF.

The CDR3 nucleotides are TGTGCCAGCTCACCACCTTCGAACGAAAAACTGTTTTTT. It codes for CASSPPSNEKLFF. V is TRBV18 and J is TRBJ1-4, with D unclear. Germline-derived CDR1 and CDR2 are KGHSH and LQKENI. V was cut by 0 bases and J by 8 bases, with 7 bases left in between. CDR3 length equals 13 residues.

The chain uses TRBV6-5 and TRBJ1-2; maybe TRBD1 (5 bases). V lost 6 bases and J lost 6, with 11 bases in between. The CDR3 spans 12 residues. Per the germline V gene, CDR1 is MNHEY and CDR2 is SVGAGI. The DNA for the CDR3 is TGTGCCAGCAGGGGGGGTGGGAATGGCTACACCTTC. Its protein is CASRGGGNGYTF.

The genes are TRBV11-2 and TRBJ2-7, with D hard to call. The germline V and J ends were trimmed by 6 bases and 13 bases, with 16 bases remaining between them. CDR1 is SGHAT and CDR2 is FQNNGV in the germline V gene. CDR3 length equals 11 residues. The DNA of the CDR3 is TGTGCCAGCAGTTTCGACAAGAGTGAATACTTC. It translates to CASSFDKSEYF. Full variable domain (rest looked up from reference TRBV11-2 and TRBJ2-7): EAGVAQSPRYKIIEKRQSVAFWCNPISGHATLYWYQQILGQGPKLLIQFQNNGVVDDSQLPKDRFSAERLKGVDSTLKIQPAKLEDSAVYLCASSFDKSEYFGPGTRLTVT.

This rearrangement joins TRBV5-1 to TRBJ1-6; TRBD1 aligns across 7 bases. From germline, CDR1 is SGHRS and CDR2 YFSETQ. V lost 4 bases and J lost 9; bases outside the gene matches: 10. The CDR3 is 15 amino acids. CDR3 nucleotide sequence: TGCGCCAGCAGCCCCGGGACAGCTGGAGGTTCACCCCTCCACTTT. It yields the protein CASSPGTAGGSPLHF.